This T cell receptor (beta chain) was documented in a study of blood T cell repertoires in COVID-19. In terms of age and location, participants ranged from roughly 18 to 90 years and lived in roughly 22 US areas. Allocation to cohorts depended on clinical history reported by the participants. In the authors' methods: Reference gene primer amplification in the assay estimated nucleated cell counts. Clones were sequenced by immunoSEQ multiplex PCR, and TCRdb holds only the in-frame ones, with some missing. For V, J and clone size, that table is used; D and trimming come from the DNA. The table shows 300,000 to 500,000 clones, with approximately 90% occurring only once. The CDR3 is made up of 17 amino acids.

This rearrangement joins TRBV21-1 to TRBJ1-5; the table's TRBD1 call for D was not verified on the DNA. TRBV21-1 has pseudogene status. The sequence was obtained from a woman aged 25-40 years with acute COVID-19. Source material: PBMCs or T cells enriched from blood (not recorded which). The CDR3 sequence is CASSKARDRGSNQPQHF. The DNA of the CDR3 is TGTGCCAGCAGCAAAGCGCGGGACAGGGGAAGCAATCAGCCCCAGCATTTT.